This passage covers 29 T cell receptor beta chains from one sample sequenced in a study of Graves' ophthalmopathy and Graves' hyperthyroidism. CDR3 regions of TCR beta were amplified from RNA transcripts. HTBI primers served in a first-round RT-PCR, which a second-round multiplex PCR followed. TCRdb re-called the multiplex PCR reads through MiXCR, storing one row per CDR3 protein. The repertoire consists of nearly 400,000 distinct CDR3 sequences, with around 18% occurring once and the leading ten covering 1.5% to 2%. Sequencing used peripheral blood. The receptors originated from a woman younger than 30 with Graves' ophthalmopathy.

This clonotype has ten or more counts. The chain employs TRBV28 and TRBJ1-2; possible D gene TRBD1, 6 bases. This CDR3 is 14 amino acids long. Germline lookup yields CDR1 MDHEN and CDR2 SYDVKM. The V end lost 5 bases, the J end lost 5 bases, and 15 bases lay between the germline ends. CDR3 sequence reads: CASSQGGKVYGYTF. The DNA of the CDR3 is TGTGCCAGCAGTCAAGGGGGAAAGGTTTATGGCTACACCTTC.

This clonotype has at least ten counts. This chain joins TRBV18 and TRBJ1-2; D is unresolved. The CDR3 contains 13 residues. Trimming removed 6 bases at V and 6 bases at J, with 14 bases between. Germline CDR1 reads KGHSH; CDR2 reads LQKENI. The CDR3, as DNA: TGTGCCAGCTCGTCGGCCTTAGGAGATGGCTACACCTTC. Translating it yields CASSSALGDGYTF.

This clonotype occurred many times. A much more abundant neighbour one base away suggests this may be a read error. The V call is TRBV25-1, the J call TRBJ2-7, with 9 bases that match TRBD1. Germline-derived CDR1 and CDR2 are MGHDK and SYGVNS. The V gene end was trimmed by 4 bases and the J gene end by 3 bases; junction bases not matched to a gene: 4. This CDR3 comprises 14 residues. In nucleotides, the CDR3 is TGTGCCAGCAGTGGGACAGGGGCCGGCTACGAGCAGTACTTC. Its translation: CASSGTGAGYEQYF.

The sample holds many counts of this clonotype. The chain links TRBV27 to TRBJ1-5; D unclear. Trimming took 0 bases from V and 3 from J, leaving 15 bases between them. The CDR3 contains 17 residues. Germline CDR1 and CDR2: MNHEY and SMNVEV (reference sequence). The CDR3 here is CASSLSGNPSFNQPQHF. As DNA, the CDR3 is TGTGCCAGCAGTTTATCGGGGAATCCCTCCTTCAATCAGCCCCAGCATTTT.

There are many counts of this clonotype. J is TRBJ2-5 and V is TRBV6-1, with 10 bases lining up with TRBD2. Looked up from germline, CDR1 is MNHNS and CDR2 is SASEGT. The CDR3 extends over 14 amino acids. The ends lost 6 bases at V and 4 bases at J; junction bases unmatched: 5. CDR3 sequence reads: CASRAAGGPETQYF. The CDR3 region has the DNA TGTGCCAGCAGGGCAGCGGGAGGGCCAGAGACCCAGTACTTC.

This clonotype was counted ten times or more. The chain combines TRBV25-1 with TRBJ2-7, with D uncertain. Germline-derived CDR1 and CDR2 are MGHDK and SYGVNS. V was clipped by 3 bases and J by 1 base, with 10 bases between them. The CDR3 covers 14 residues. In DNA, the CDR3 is TGTGCCAGCAGTGAGGGAACGACTTCCTACGAGCAGTACTTC. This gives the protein CASSEGTTSYEQYF.

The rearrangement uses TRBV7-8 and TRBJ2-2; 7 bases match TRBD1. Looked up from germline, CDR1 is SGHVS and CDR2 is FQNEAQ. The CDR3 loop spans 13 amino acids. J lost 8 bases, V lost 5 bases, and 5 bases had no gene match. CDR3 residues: CASSRDSLGELFF. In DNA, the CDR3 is TGTGCCAGCAGCCGGGACAGTCTAGGGGAGCTGTTTTTT.

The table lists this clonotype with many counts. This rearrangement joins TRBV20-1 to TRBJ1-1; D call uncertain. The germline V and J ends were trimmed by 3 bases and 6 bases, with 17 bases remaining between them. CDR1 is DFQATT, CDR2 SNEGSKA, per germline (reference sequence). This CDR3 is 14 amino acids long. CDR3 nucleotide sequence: TGCAGTGCTAGGGCTCACGGGCGAGGCCCTGAAGCTTTCTTT. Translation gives CSARAHGRGPEAFF.

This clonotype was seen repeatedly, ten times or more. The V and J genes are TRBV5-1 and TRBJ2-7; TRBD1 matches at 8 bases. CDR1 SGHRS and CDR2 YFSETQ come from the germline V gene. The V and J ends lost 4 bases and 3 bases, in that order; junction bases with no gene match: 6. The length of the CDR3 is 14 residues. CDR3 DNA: TGCGCCAGCAGCACCAGGACAGGGAACTACGAGCAGTACTTC. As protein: CASSTRTGNYEQYF.

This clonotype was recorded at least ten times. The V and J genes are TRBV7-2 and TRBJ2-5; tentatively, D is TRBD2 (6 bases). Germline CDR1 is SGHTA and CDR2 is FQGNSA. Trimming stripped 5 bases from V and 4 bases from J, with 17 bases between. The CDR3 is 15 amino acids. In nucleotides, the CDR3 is TGTGCCAGCAGCAGCCCGCGCGGGGCGCGAGAGACCCAGTACTTC. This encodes CASSSPRGARETQYF.

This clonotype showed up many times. The CDR3 DNA reads TGTGCCAGTAGCCCGTTCGGGCAGCCTTCTGGAAACATTCAGTACTTC. It codes for CASSPFGQPSGNIQYF. The J gene is TRBJ2-4, the V gene TRBV19; D gene ambiguous. CDR1 is LNHDA and CDR2 is SQIVND in the germline V gene (reference sequence). The CDR3 is 16 residues long. Trimming removed 6 bases from V and 6 bases from J, with 21 bases in between. Looking up the rest from reference TRBV19 and TRBJ2-4 gives the full variable domain: DGGITQSPKYLFRKEGQNVTLSCEQNLNHDAMYWYRQDPGQGLRLIYYSQIVNDFQKGDIAEGYSVSREKKESFPLTVTSAQKNPTAFYLCASSPFGQPSGNIQYFGAGTRLSVL.

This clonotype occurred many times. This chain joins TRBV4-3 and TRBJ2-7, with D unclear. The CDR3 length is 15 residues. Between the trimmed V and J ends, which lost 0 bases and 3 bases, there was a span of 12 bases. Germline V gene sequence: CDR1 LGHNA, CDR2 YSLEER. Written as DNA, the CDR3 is TGCGCCAGCAGCCAAGATCCAGGACCCGGCTACGAGCAGTACTTC. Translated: CASSQDPGPGYEQYF.

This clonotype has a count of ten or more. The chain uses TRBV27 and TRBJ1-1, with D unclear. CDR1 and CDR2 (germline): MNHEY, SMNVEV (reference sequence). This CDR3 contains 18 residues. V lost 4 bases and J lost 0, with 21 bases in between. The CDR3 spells CASSSYLAGGFMNTEAFF. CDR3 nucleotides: TGTGCCAGCAGTTCCTATTTAGCAGGAGGGTTCATGAACACTGAAGCTTTCTTT.

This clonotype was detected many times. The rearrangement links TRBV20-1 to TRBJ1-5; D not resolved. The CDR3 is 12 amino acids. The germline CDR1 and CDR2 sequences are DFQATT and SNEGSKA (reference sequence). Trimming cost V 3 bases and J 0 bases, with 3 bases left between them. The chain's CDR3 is CSASYSNQPQHF. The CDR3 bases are TGCAGTGCTAGCTATAGCAATCAGCCCCAGCATTTT.

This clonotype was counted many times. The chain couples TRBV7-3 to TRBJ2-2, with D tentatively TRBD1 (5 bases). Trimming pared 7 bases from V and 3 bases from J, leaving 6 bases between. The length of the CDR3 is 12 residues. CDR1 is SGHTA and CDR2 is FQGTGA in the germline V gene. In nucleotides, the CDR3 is TGTGCCAGCAAACAGGACACCGGGGAGCTGTTTTTT. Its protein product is CASKQDTGELFF.

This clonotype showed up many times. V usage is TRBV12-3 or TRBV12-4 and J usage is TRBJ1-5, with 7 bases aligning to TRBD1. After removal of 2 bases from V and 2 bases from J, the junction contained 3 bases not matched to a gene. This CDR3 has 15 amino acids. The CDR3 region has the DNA TGTGCCAGCAGTTTATCCAGGGGGGGCAATCAGCCCCAGCATTTT. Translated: CASSLSRGGNQPQHF.

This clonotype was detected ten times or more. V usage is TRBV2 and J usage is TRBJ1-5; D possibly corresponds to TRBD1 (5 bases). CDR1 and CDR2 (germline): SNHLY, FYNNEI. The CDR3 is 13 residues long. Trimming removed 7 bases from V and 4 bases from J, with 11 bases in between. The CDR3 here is CASNGALNQPQHF. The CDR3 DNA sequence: TGTGCCAGCAACGGGGCATTAAATCAGCCCCAGCATTTT.

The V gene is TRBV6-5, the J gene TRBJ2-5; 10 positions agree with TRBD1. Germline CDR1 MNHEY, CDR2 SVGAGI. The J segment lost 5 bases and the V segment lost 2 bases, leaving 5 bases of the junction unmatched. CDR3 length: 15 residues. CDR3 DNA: TGTGCCAGCAGTTACCAGACAGGGGGCGCTGAGACCCAGTACTTC. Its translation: CASSYQTGGAETQYF.

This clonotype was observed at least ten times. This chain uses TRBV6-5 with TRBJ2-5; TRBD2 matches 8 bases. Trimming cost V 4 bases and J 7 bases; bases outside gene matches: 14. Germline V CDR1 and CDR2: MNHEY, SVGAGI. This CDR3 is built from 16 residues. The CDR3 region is CASSSTLRGVRGTQYF. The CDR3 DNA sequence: TGTGCCAGCAGTTCCACCTTGCGGGGGGTCCGGGGGACCCAGTACTTC.

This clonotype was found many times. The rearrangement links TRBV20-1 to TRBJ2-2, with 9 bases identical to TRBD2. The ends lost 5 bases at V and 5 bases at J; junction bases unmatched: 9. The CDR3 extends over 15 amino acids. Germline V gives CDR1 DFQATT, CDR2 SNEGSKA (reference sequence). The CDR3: CSAADWREGTGELFF. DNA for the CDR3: TGCAGTGCTGCGGACTGGCGGGAGGGGACCGGGGAGCTGTTTTTT.

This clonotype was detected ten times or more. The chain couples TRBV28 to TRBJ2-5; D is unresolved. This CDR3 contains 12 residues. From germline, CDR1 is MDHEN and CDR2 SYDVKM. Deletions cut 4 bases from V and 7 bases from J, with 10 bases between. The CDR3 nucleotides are TGTGCCAGCAGTTCGACCCCGGTGACCCAGTACTTC. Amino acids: CASSSTPVTQYF.

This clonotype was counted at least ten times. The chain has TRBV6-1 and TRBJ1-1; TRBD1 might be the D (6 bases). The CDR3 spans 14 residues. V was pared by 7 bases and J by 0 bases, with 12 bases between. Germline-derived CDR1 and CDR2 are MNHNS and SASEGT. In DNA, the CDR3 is TGTGCCAGCATACCAACAGGGCTGAACACTGAAGCTTTCTTT. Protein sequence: CASIPTGLNTEAFF.

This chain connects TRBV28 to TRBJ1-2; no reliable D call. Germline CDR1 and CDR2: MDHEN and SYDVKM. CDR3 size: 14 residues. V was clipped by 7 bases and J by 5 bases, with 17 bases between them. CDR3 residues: CASTSYIPYYGYTF. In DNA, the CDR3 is TGTGCCAGCACCTCCTACATCCCATATTATGGCTACACCTTC.

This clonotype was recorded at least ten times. The CDR3 nucleotides are TGTGCCAGCAGCTGGAACCGGGACAGGGGAAAGAGCAATCAGCCCCAGCATTTT. Protein: CASSWNRDRGKSNQPQHF. The chain couples TRBV5-6 to TRBJ1-5; 10 bases map to TRBD1. This CDR3 is built from 18 residues. Per the germline V gene, CDR1 is SGHDT and CDR2 is YYEEEE. Trimming took 3 bases from V and 1 from J; bases not matched to a gene: 10.

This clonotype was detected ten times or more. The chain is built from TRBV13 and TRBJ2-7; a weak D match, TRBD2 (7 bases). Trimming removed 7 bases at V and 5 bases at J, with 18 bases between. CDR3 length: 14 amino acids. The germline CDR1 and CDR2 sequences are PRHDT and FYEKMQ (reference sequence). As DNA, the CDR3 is TGTGCCAGCACTTTTAGAGGGGGGGCCGACGAGCAGTACTTC. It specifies CASTFRGGADEQYF.

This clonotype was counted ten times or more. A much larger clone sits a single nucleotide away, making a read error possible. The CDR3 loop is CASSYRGDTETFF. The CDR3 DNA is TGTGCCAGCAGCTACAGGGGGGACACTGAAACTTTCTTT. The chain uses TRBV12-3 or TRBV12-4 and TRBJ1-1; 8 positions agree with TRBD1. CDR3 length: 13 amino acids.

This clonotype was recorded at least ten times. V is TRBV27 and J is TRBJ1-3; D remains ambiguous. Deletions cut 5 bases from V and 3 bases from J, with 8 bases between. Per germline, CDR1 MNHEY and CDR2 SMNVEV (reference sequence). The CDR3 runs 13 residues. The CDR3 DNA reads TGTGCCAGCAGTCGTGTTAATGGAAACACCATATATTTT. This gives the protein CASSRVNGNTIYF.

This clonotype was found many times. In DNA form, the CDR3 reads TGTGCCAGCAGTGGAATGAGGGCGATGAACACTGAAGCTTTCTTT. This encodes CASSGMRAMNTEAFF. The chain carries TRBV6-1 and TRBJ1-1; the D is unclear. V dropped 4 bases and J dropped 0 bases, with 12 bases sitting between them. This CDR3 has 15 amino acids. CDR1 and CDR2 (germline): MNHNS, SASEGT.

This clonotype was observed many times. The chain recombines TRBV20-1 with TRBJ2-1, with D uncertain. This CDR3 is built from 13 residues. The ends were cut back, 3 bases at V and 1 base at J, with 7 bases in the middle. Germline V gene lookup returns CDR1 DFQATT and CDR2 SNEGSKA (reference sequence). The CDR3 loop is CSASWRSYNEQFF. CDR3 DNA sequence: TGCAGTGCTAGTTGGCGGTCCTACAATGAGCAGTTCTTC.